This is a list of T cell receptor beta chains from one sample in a study of blood T cell repertoires in COVID-19. TCRdb's table, derived via immunoSEQ multiplex PCR, lists solely in-frame clones and lacks some. This sample has roughly 670,000 clones, with 75% to 90% found just once. Sample: peripheral blood. All receptors come from a woman younger than 35 with acute or convalescent COVID-19. Both conserved end residues are part of each CDR3. A D gene is named only where the DNA matches it firmly. Clone size is not always given. Where it is, it says once, few, many or a class for expanded clones.

>-|TRBV3-1/TRBV3-2|-|TRBJ1-1
CASSQGPQDTGPTFF
TGTGCCAGCAGCCAAGGGCCCCAGGATACAGGACCAACTTTCTTT
>-|TRBV29-1|-|TRBJ1-1
CSVLGDTEAFF
TGCAGCGTTCTCGGAGACACTGAAGCTTTCTTT
>TRBD1|TRBV14|-|TRBJ1-1
CASSQDRGQVNTEAFF
TGTGCCAGCAGCCAAGATAGGGGACAGGTGAACACTGAAGCTTTCTTT
>-|TRBV19|-|TRBJ1-2
CASSLRRSPHGYTF
TGTGCCAGTAGTCTCCGTAGGAGCCCGCATGGCTACACCTTC
>TRBD1|TRBV2|-|TRBJ1-1
CASSEAPAGGKMNTEAFF
TGTGCCAGCAGTGAAGCCCCGGCAGGGGGAAAGATGAACACTGAAGCTTTCTTT
>-|TRBV5-1|-|TRBJ2-7
CASSSNAGGIYEQYF
TGCGCCAGCAGCTCAAACGCAGGGGGGATCTACGAGCAGTACTTC
>-|TRBV7-9|-|TRBJ2-7
CASSSRGTSYEQYF
TGTGCCAGCTCGTCGCGGGGCACCTCCTACGAGCAGTACTTC
>-|TRBV6-6|-|TRBJ2-1
CASFLGSSYNEQFF
TGTGCCAGTTTCTTAGGGAGCTCCTACAATGAGCAGTTCTTC
>-|TRBV4-3|-|TRBJ2-2
CASSPERAVATGELFF
TGCGCCAGCAGCCCCGAGAGGGCCGTTGCCACCGGGGAGCTGTTTTTT
>TRBD1|TRBV6-1|-|TRBJ1-2
CASSEALQGAYYGYTF
TGTGCCAGCAGTGAAGCGCTTCAGGGGGCTTACTATGGCTACACCTTC
>TRBD1|TRBV6-2/TRBV6-3|-|TRBJ2-1
CASSYSTGFLASYNEQFF
TGTGCCAGCAGTTACTCGACAGGGTTCCTCGCCTCCTACAATGAGCAGTTCTTC
>-|TRBV19|-|TRBJ1-2
CASSISQDRALFGYTF
TGTGCCAGTAGTATATCCCAGGACAGAGCCTTATTTGGCTACACCTTC
>-|TRBV7-2|-|TRBJ1-5
CASSLRTGSNQPQHF
TGTGCCAGCAGCTTACGAACGGGGAGCAATCAGCCCCAGCATTTT
>TRBD1|TRBV7-9|-|TRBJ1-5
CASSRTGVEQPQHF
TGTGCCAGCAGCCGTACAGGGGTCGAGCAGCCCCAGCATTTT
>-|TRBV9|-|TRBJ2-6
CASNRRGGANVLTF
TGTGCCAGCAACCGCCGAGGGGGGGCCAACGTCCTGACTTTC
>-|TRBV7-2|-|TRBJ1-1
CASSFHGRGEGEAFF
TGTGCCAGCAGCTTTCATGGGCGGGGAGAGGGAGAAGCTTTCTTT
>-|TRBV5-5|few|TRBJ1-2
CASSGPGTFNYGYTF
TGTGCCAGCAGCGGGCCGGGGACATTTAACTATGGCTACACCTTC
>TRBD1|TRBV9|-|TRBJ1-1
CASSGAGTGEAFF
TGTGCCAGCAGCGGCGCCGGGACAGGGGAAGCTTTCTTT
>TRBD2|TRBV7-2|-|TRBJ2-1
CASGGLAGGTPQFF
TGTGCCAGCGGTGGACTAGCGGGTGGAACCCCACAGTTCTTC
>-|TRBV6-5|-|TRBJ2-1
CASSYNSFSYNEQFF
TGTGCCAGCAGTTATAACAGCTTCTCCTACAATGAGCAGTTCTTC
>-|TRBV2|-|TRBJ1-2
CASRSAYGYTF
TGTGCCAGCAGGAGCGCCTATGGCTACACCTTC
>TRBD2|TRBV6-1|-|TRBJ2-1
CASSDVSLAGYNEQFF
TGTGCCAGCAGTGATGTTTCCCTAGCGGGCTACAATGAGCAGTTCTTC
>TRBD1|TRBV7-3|-|TRBJ2-3
CASSLGGQGFTDTQYF
TGTGCCAGCAGCTTAGGCGGACAGGGATTTACAGATACGCAGTATTTT
>-|TRBV24-1|-|TRBJ1-5
CATSGQGHSNQPQHF
TGTGCCACCAGTGGGCAGGGCCATAGCAATCAGCCCCAGCATTTT
>-|TRBV7-2|-|TRBJ2-1
CASSLVGSRDEQFF
TGTGCCAGCAGCTTAGTTGGTAGTCGAGATGAGCAGTTCTTC
>TRBD1|TRBV7-3|-|TRBJ1-1
CASSTDRGSRAFF
TGTGCCAGCAGCACGGACAGGGGAAGTCGAGCTTTCTTT
>-|TRBV12-3/TRBV12-4|-|TRBJ2-7
CASGQGGYEQYF
TGTGCCAGCGGCCAGGGAGGCTACGAGCAGTACTTC
>-|TRBV4-2|-|TRBJ2-1
CASSQGTGVSNEQFF
TGTGCCAGCAGCCAAGGGACCGGGGTTTCTAATGAGCAGTTCTTC
>-|TRBV11-1|-|TRBJ1-1
CASSLARYTSGTEAFF
TGTGCCAGCAGCTTAGCGCGTTACACATCAGGGACTGAAGCTTTCTTT
>-|TRBV4-1|-|TRBJ2-2
CASSQYWNTGELFF
TGCGCCAGCAGCCAGTACTGGAACACCGGGGAGCTGTTTTTT
>-|TRBV19|-|TRBJ1-3
CASSEQVGNTIYF
TGTGCCAGCTCTGAGCAAGTTGGAAACACCATATATTTT
>-|TRBV7-8|-|TRBJ2-3
CASSPGGSTDTQYF
TGTGCCAGCAGCCCAGGAGGAAGCACAGATACGCAGTATTTT
>TRBD1|TRBV3-1/TRBV3-2|-|TRBJ1-2
CASRGGTGANYGYTF
TGTGCCAGCAGGGGGGGAACAGGGGCTAACTATGGCTACACCTTC
>TRBD1|TRBV19|-|TRBJ1-2
CASIDRALIYGYTF
TGTGCCAGTATTGACAGGGCCCTCATCTATGGCTACACCTTC
>TRBD1|TRBV25-1|-|TRBJ1-2
CASRKTGYNYGYTF
TGTGCCAGCAGAAAGACAGGGTACAACTATGGCTACACCTTC
>-|TRBV12-5|-|TRBJ1-6
CASGIALGIYPSGSPLHF
TGTGCTAGTGGTATCGCTCTGGGAATCTACCCCAGCGGGTCACCCCTCCACTTT
>-|TRBV18|once|TRBJ1-2
CASSPLTGRGANYGYTF
TGTGCCAGCTCACCGTTGACGGGGAGGGGAGCTAACTATGGCTACACCTTC
>-|TRBV2|-|TRBJ2-1
CASSEARREQFF
TGTGCCAGCAGTGAAGCGAGGCGGGAGCAGTTCTTC
>-|TRBV18|once|TRBJ1-5
CASSPAGNQPQHF
TGTGCCAGCTCACCGGCAGGGAATCAGCCCCAGCATTTT
>TRBD1|TRBV9|-|TRBJ1-2
CASSPRTGYGYTF
TGTGCCAGCAGCCCCCGGACAGGCTATGGCTACACCTTC
>-|TRBV28|-|TRBJ1-2
CASSSPPSGYGYTF
TGTGCCAGCAGTTCCCCCCCGTCGGGGTACGGCTACACCTTC
>TRBD2|TRBV4-1|-|TRBJ2-5
CASSRTSGGASETQYF
TGCGCCAGCAGCAGGACTAGCGGGGGGGCCAGTGAGACCCAGTACTTC
>-|TRBV7-9|-|TRBJ1-3
CASSLGSGGAGNTIYF
TGTGCCAGCAGCTTAGGGAGCGGGGGAGCTGGAAACACCATATATTTT
>TRBD1|TRBV5-1|-|TRBJ1-5
CASSFEEQGSSNQPQHF
TGCGCCAGCAGCTTCGAAGAACAGGGGAGTAGCAATCAGCCCCAGCATTTT
>TRBD1|TRBV5-4|-|TRBJ2-2
CASSTRQGANTGELFF
TGTGCCAGCAGCACCCGACAGGGGGCGAACACCGGGGAGCTGTTTTTT
>TRBD2|TRBV24-1|-|TRBJ2-5
CATSFSAGEGETQYF
TGTGCCACCAGTTTTTCAGCGGGGGAAGGGGAGACCCAGTACTTC